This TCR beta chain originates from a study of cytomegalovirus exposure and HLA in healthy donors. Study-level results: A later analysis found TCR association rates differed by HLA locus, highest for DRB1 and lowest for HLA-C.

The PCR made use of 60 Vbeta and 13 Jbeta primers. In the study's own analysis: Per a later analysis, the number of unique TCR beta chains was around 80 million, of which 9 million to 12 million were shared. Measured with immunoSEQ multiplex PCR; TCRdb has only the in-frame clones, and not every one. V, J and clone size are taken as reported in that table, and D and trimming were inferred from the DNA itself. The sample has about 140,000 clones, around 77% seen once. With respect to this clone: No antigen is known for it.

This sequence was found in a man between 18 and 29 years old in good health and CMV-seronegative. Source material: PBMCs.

CDR3 loop: CASSLYQGHNSPLHF. The CDR3 coding sequence is TGTGCCAGCAGTTTATACCAGGGGCACAATTCACCCCTCCACTTT. The V gene is TRBV27, the J gene TRBJ1-6; the D gene is possibly TRBD1 (6 bases). Per the germline V gene, CDR1 is MNHEY and CDR2 is SMNVEV (reference sequence). The CDR3 contains 15 residues. Between the trimmed V and J ends, which lost 1 base and 7 bases, there was a span of 11 bases.